A selection of T cell receptor beta chains follows, all from one sample in a study of tumor-infiltrating lymphocytes in primary liver carcinoma. Using its own MiXCR run on the multiplex PCR reads, TCRdb lists one record per CDR3 protein. This table has roughly 330,000 distinct CDR3 sequences, less than 75% appearing once. Sequenced input: peripheral blood. Receptor source: a man aged 35 to 55 with primary liver carcinoma and hepatitis B virus infection. The CDR3 runs from the conserved cysteine through the conserved F or W. The order of the fields is J gene, D gene, V gene, clone size, CDR3 protein, CDR3 DNA. The D gene is left open where the match is weak. Rows give clone size only sometimes, using once, few, many, or a class for an expanded clone.

J gene: TRBJ1-6
D gene: TRBD1
V gene: TRBV30
clone size: many
CDR3 protein: CACHGQADLHF
CDR3 DNA: TGTGCCTGTCACGGACAGGCCGACCTCCACTTT

J gene: TRBJ2-2
D gene: TRBD2
V gene: TRBV6-2/TRBV6-3
clone size: many
CDR3 protein: CASSYSATSGYGELFF
CDR3 DNA: TGTGCCAGCAGTTACTCGGCGACTAGCGGATACGGGGAGCTGTTTTTT

J gene: TRBJ1-1
D gene: -
V gene: TRBV6-6
clone size: many
CDR3 protein: CASSFRMNTEAFF
CDR3 DNA: TGTGCCAGCAGTTTTAGGATGAACACTGAAGCTTTCTTT

J gene: TRBJ1-5
D gene: TRBD1
V gene: TRBV6-5
clone size: -
CDR3 protein: CASSSTGGIGNQSQHF
CDR3 DNA: TGTGCCAGCAGTTCGACAGGGGGTATTGGAAATCAGTCCCAGCATTTT

J gene: TRBJ1-2
D gene: TRBD1
V gene: TRBV2
clone size: once
CDR3 protein: CASPERGLLDGYTF
CDR3 DNA: TGTGCCAGCCCTGAGAGGGGGCTCTTGGATGGCTACACCTTC

J gene: TRBJ2-2
D gene: -
V gene: TRBV29-1
clone size: many
CDR3 protein: CSVVTAPSLRGELFF
CDR3 DNA: TGCAGCGTTGTAACTGCACCGTCCCTCCGCGGGGAGCTGTTTTTT

J gene: TRBJ2-1
D gene: -
V gene: TRBV11-2
clone size: -
CDR3 protein: CATSLEGRVSNEQSF
CDR3 DNA: TGTGCTACCAGCTTAGAGGGCCGGGTTAGCAATGAGCAGTCCTTC

J gene: TRBJ2-7
D gene: -
V gene: TRBV29-1
clone size: -
CDR3 protein: CSVGTVSYELYF
CDR3 DNA: TGCAGCGTCGGAACAGTATCCTACGAGCTGTACTTC

J gene: TRBJ2-7
D gene: -
V gene: TRBV6-5
clone size: -
CDR3 protein: CTSGDRGDYEQYF
CDR3 DNA: TGTACTAGCGGGGACAGGGGGGACTACGAGCAGTACTTC

J gene: TRBJ2-2
D gene: -
V gene: TRBV6-6
clone size: many
CDR3 protein: CASVAQGGTGELFF
CDR3 DNA: TGTGCCAGCGTGGCACAGGGTGGCACCGGGGAGCTGTTTTTT

J gene: TRBJ1-1
D gene: -
V gene: TRBV11-2
clone size: once
CDR3 protein: CAGSFDLVVGNTEAFF
CDR3 DNA: TGTGCCGGTAGCTTTGACCTAGTAGTGGGGAACACTGAAGCTTTCTTT

J gene: TRBJ2-4
D gene: -
V gene: TRBV6-5
clone size: -
CDR3 protein: CASGRGAQYF
CDR3 DNA: TGTGCCAGTGGCAGGGGCGCTCAGTACTTC

J gene: TRBJ2-7
D gene: -
V gene: TRBV6-5
clone size: -
CDR3 protein: CASSSFSREQYF
CDR3 DNA: TGTGCCAGCAGTTCCTTTTCAAGGGAGCAGTACTTC

J gene: TRBJ2-7
D gene: TRBD1
V gene: TRBV11-2
clone size: -
CDR3 protein: CAGSSGTGAYEQYF
CDR3 DNA: TGTGCCGGCAGCTCCGGGACAGGGGCTTACGAGCAGTACTTC

J gene: TRBJ2-7
D gene: -
V gene: TRBV4-1
clone size: -
CDR3 protein: CANSQVSQGEQYF
CDR3 DNA: TGCGCCAACAGCCAAGTTAGCCAGGGGGAGCAGTACTTC

J gene: TRBJ1-2
D gene: -
V gene: TRBV6-2/TRBV6-3
clone size: few
CDR3 protein: CASSTGYGYTF
CDR3 DNA: TGTGCCAGCAGTACAGGGTACGGCTACACCTTC

J gene: TRBJ2-1
D gene: TRBD2
V gene: TRBV29-1
clone size: -
CDR3 protein: CRVGSPSGGEQFF
CDR3 DNA: TGCAGGGTTGGGTCCCCTAGCGGAGGCGAGCAGTTCTTC

J gene: TRBJ2-1
D gene: -
V gene: TRBV4-2
clone size: -
CDR3 protein: CASSQDLGDDIYNEQFF
CDR3 DNA: TGTGCCAGCAGCCAAGATCTTGGCGATGATATCTACAATGAGCAGTTCTTC

J gene: TRBJ2-3
D gene: -
V gene: TRBV11-3
clone size: -
CDR3 protein: CASSPGVGPTDTHYF
CDR3 DNA: TGTGCCAGCAGCCCTGGAGTGGGACCCACAGATACGCACTATTTT

J gene: TRBJ2-5
D gene: TRBD2
V gene: TRBV11-2
clone size: once
CDR3 protein: CASSLCLAGVRSETQYF
CDR3 DNA: TGTGCCAGCAGCTTATGCCTAGCGGGAGTAAGGAGTGAGACCCAGTACTTC

J gene: TRBJ1-2
D gene: -
V gene: TRBV4-1
clone size: -
CDR3 protein: CASSQGGLYGYTF
CDR3 DNA: TGCGCAAGCAGCCAAGGAGGGCTATACGGCTACACCTTC

J gene: TRBJ2-7
D gene: -
V gene: TRBV6-1
clone size: -
CDR3 protein: CASRMHSTYEQYF
CDR3 DNA: TGTGCCAGCAGAATGCACTCCACCTACGAGCAGTACTTC

J gene: TRBJ2-2
D gene: -
V gene: TRBV6-5
clone size: -
CDR3 protein: CASRRKHGTKTGKLFF
CDR3 DNA: TGTGCCAGCAGACGCAAACACGGGACGAAGACCGGGAAGCTGTTTTTT

J gene: TRBJ1-2
D gene: -
V gene: TRBV6-6
clone size: once
CDR3 protein: CASSPGQGGNTF
CDR3 DNA: TGTGCCAGCAGTCCCGGGCAGGGTGGCAACACCTTC

J gene: TRBJ1-5
D gene: -
V gene: TRBV28
clone size: -
CDR3 protein: CASSSPGRGQPQHF
CDR3 DNA: TGTGCCAGCAGTTCCCCCGGGCGGGGACAGCCCCAGCATTTT

J gene: TRBJ2-7
D gene: TRBD1
V gene: TRBV5-4
clone size: few
CDR3 protein: CASSSMRQGRNEQYF
CDR3 DNA: TGTGCCAGCAGCTCAATGAGACAGGGGAGGAACGAGCAGTACTTC

J gene: TRBJ2-1
D gene: -
V gene: TRBV30
clone size: once
CDR3 protein: CAWNVDSYNEHFF
CDR3 DNA: TGTGCCTGGAATGTAGATTCGTACAATGAGCACTTCTTC

J gene: TRBJ1-1
D gene: -
V gene: TRBV5-5
clone size: -
CDR3 protein: CASSLVNTEALF
CDR3 DNA: TGTGCCAGCAGCTTGGTGAACACTGAAGCTCTCTTT

J gene: TRBJ2-7
D gene: TRBD2
V gene: TRBV6-5
clone size: -
CDR3 protein: CASSYGGLANWEQYF
CDR3 DNA: TGTGCCAGCAGTTACGGCGGACTAGCGAACTGGGAGCAGTACTTC

J gene: TRBJ1-1
D gene: -
V gene: TRBV6-1
clone size: few
CDR3 protein: CASSIPGRNTEAFF
CDR3 DNA: TGTGCCAGCAGTATTCCGGGACGGAACACTGAAGCTTTCTTT

J gene: TRBJ1-4
D gene: -
V gene: TRBV2
clone size: -
CDR3 protein: CASSEARNEKLFF
CDR3 DNA: TGTGCCAGCAGTGAGGCGCGGAATGAAAAACTGTTTTTT

J gene: TRBJ1-2
D gene: -
V gene: TRBV11-2
clone size: few
CDR3 protein: CASSVAVSNYAYTF
CDR3 DNA: TGTGCCAGCAGCGTAGCAGTCAGTAACTATGCCTACACCTTC

J gene: TRBJ2-1
D gene: -
V gene: TRBV7-9
clone size: -
CDR3 protein: CAVQRSSYNEQFF
CDR3 DNA: TGTGCCGTACAAAGGAGCTCCTACAATGAGCAGTTCTTC

J gene: TRBJ2-1
D gene: -
V gene: TRBV21-1
clone size: -
CDR3 protein: CASSKGPSDISSSYNEQFF
CDR3 DNA: TGTGCCAGCAGCAAGGGGCCCTCGGACATCAGTAGCTCCTACAATGAGCAGTTCTTC

J gene: TRBJ1-6
D gene: -
V gene: TRBV11-2
clone size: -
CDR3 protein: CVSSLDFGGSGSPLHF
CDR3 DNA: TGTGTCAGCAGCTTAGATTTTGGGGGAAGTGGCTCACCCCTCCACTTT

J gene: TRBJ2-3
D gene: -
V gene: TRBV7-8
clone size: once
CDR3 protein: CASSPRGCTDTQYF
CDR3 DNA: TGTGCCAGCAGCCCCCGGGGGTGCACAGATACGCAGTATTTT

J gene: TRBJ2-2
D gene: TRBD1
V gene: TRBV6-6
clone size: few
CDR3 protein: CASSYDRATGELFF
CDR3 DNA: TGTGCCAGCAGTTACGACAGGGCGACCGGGGAGCTGTTTTTT

J gene: TRBJ2-1
D gene: -
V gene: TRBV10-1
clone size: once
CDR3 protein: CAGSRGSGLGEQFF
CDR3 DNA: TGCGCCGGCAGTAGGGGGTCGGGCCTAGGAGAGCAGTTCTTC

J gene: TRBJ2-1
D gene: -
V gene: TRBV6-2/TRBV6-3
clone size: -
CDR3 protein: CASIASWYNEQFF
CDR3 DNA: TGTGCCAGTATCGCGAGCTGGTACAATGAGCAGTTCTTC

J gene: TRBJ2-7
D gene: -
V gene: TRBV28
clone size: -
CDR3 protein: CASSGTYEQCF
CDR3 DNA: TGTGCCAGCAGTGGGACCTACGAGCAGTGCTTC

J gene: TRBJ2-5
D gene: -
V gene: TRBV6-1
clone size: many
CDR3 protein: CASRSVLQETQYF
CDR3 DNA: TGTGCCAGCAGAAGCGTACTCCAAGAGACCCAGTACTTC

J gene: TRBJ2-2
D gene: -
V gene: TRBV11-2
clone size: -
CDR3 protein: CASSPRGAGNTGELFF
CDR3 DNA: TGTGCCAGCAGCCCTCGCGGGGCAGGGAACACCGGGGAGCTGTTTTTT

J gene: TRBJ2-1
D gene: -
V gene: TRBV11-2
clone size: -
CDR3 protein: CASILVGMGNEQFF
CDR3 DNA: TGTGCCAGCATTTTAGTCGGGATGGGAAATGAGCAGTTCTTC

J gene: TRBJ2-3
D gene: TRBD2
V gene: TRBV5-4
clone size: few
CDR3 protein: CASGLAGRADTQYF
CDR3 DNA: TGTGCCAGCGGATTAGCGGGGCGGGCAGATACGCAGTATTTT

J gene: TRBJ2-3
D gene: -
V gene: TRBV15
clone size: -
CDR3 protein: CATSRDADSVKNTQYF
CDR3 DNA: TGTGCCACCAGCAGAGACGCGGACAGCGTCAAAAATACGCAGTATTTT

J gene: TRBJ2-5
D gene: -
V gene: TRBV11-1
clone size: once
CDR3 protein: CDSSFFGRRGTQYF
CDR3 DNA: TGTGACAGCAGCTTTTTCGGCCGGAGAGGGACCCAGTACTTC

J gene: TRBJ2-7
D gene: TRBD2
V gene: TRBV11-2
clone size: -
CDR3 protein: CASSSTSEIRATVTYEQYF
CDR3 DNA: TGTGCCAGCAGCTCCACTAGCGAGATTCGCGCGACCGTAACTTACGAGCAGTACTTT

J gene: TRBJ1-1
D gene: TRBD1
V gene: TRBV6-6
clone size: -
CDR3 protein: CVSSYRGQIVVMNNEAFF
CDR3 DNA: TGTGTCAGCAGTTATAGGGGACAGATAGTAGTTATGAACAATGAAGCTTTCTTT

J gene: TRBJ1-5
D gene: -
V gene: TRBV6-5
clone size: -
CDR3 protein: CAISLTQRRQPQHF
CDR3 DNA: TGTGCCATCAGCCTGACACAGAGGAGGCAGCCCCAGCATTTT

J gene: TRBJ1-2
D gene: -
V gene: TRBV11-2
clone size: -
CDR3 protein: CASSPRLDSLLNHGYTF
CDR3 DNA: TGTGCCAGCAGTCCCCGATTGGACAGCCTACTGAACCATGGTTACACCTTC

J gene: TRBJ1-6
D gene: -
V gene: TRBV5-4
clone size: -
CDR3 protein: CASSSTSGTPLGNSPLHF
CDR3 DNA: TGTGCCAGCAGCTCGACTTCCGGGACCCCACTTGGGAACTCACCCCTCCACTTT

J gene: TRBJ1-6
D gene: -
V gene: TRBV5-6
clone size: few
CDR3 protein: CASSSIQGNSPLHF
CDR3 DNA: TGTGCCAGCAGCTCGATACAGGGTAATTCACCCCTCCACTTT

J gene: TRBJ2-1
D gene: -
V gene: TRBV5-4
clone size: once
CDR3 protein: CASSPSVMESEDEQFF
CDR3 DNA: TGTGCCAGCAGCCCGTCTGTCATGGAGTCCGAAGATGAGCAGTTCTTC

J gene: TRBJ1-5
D gene: -
V gene: TRBV6-1
clone size: many
CDR3 protein: CASSEVRAGNQPQHF
CDR3 DNA: TGTGCCAGCAGTGAAGTTAGGGCTGGCAATCAGCCCCAGCATTTT

J gene: TRBJ1-5
D gene: -
V gene: TRBV12-3/TRBV12-4
clone size: many
CDR3 protein: CASSPLGNSNQPQHF
CDR3 DNA: TGTGCCAGCAGTCCCTTGGGTAATAGCAATCAGCCCCAGCATTTT

J gene: TRBJ2-7
D gene: TRBD2
V gene: TRBV10-3
clone size: many
CDR3 protein: CAITPTSGSLHEQYF
CDR3 DNA: TGTGCCATCACTCCGACTAGCGGGAGCCTCCACGAGCAGTACTTC

J gene: TRBJ1-5
D gene: -
V gene: TRBV11-2
clone size: -
CDR3 protein: CASSLRGDQPQHF
CDR3 DNA: TGTGCCAGCAGCTTAAGGGGCGATCAGCCCCAGCATTTT